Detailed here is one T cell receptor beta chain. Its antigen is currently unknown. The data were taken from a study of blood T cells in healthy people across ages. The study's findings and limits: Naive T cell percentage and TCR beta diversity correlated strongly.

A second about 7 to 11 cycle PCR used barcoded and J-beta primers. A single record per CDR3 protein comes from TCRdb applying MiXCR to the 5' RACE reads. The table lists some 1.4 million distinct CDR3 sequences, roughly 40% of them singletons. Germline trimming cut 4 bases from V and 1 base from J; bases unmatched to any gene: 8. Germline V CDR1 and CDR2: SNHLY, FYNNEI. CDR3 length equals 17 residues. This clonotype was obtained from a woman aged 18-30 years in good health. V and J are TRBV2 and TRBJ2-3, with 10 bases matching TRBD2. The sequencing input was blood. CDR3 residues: CASSGVASGGRTDTQYF. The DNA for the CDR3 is TGTGCCAGCAGTGGGGTGGCTAGCGGGGGCCGCACAGATACGCAGTATTTT.